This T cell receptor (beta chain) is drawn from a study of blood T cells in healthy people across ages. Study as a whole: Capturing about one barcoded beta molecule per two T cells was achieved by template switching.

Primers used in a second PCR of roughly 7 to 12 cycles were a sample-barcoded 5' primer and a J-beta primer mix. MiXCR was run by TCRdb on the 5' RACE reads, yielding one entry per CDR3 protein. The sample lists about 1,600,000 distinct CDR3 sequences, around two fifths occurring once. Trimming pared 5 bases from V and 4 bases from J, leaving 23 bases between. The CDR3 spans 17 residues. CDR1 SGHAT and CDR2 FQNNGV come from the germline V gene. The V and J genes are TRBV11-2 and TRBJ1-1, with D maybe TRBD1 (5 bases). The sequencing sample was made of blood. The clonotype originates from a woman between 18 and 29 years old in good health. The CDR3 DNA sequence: TGTGCCAGCAGCGCCGGACGGTCAGGGCAAAGGCGCACTGAAGCTTTCTTT. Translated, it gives CASSAGRSGQRRTEAFF. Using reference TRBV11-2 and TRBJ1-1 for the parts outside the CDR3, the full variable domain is EAGVAQSPRYKIIEKRQSVAFWCNPISGHATLYWYQQILGQGPKLLIQFQNNGVVDDSQLPKDRFSAERLKGVDSTLKIQPAKLEDSAVYLCASSAGRSGQRRTEAFFGQGTRLTVV.